These 18 T cell receptor beta chains came from one sample sequenced in a study of blood T cell repertoires in COVID-19. Repertoires were generated with immunoSEQ multiplex PCR, while TCRdb's copy carries only in-frame clones and drops some. The data contain about 300,000 clones, over 75% of them singletons. Material: peripheral blood. These receptors were taken from a human donor in a cohort sampled during active COVID-19.

The chain is built from TRBV7-9 and TRBJ2-5; D may be TRBD1 (6 bases). Deletions cut 5 bases from V and 4 bases from J, with 14 bases between. Looked up from germline, CDR1 is SEHNR and CDR2 is FQNEAQ (reference sequence). The CDR3 contains 14 residues. The CDR3 nucleotides read TGTGCCAGCAGCGCTCGGACAGCTATAGAGACCCAGTACTTC. This translates into CASSARTAIETQYF.

V gene TRBV5-1 combines with J gene TRBJ2-7; 11 bases fit TRBD2. This CDR3 spans 14 amino acids. Germline lookup yields CDR1 SGHRS and CDR2 YFSETQ. J gave up 7 bases and V 1 base, and 4 bases lay outside the gene matches. The CDR3 here is CASSLSGLAGEQYF. In nucleotides, the CDR3 is TGCGCCAGCAGCTTGTCTGGACTAGCGGGTGAGCAGTACTTC.

This sequence joins TRBV6-5 and TRBJ1-1; maybe TRBD1 (6 bases). The germline CDR1 and CDR2 sequences are MNHEY and SVGAGI. This CDR3 comprises 14 residues. V lost 4 bases to trimming and J lost 3 bases, with 12 bases between them. CDR3 loop: CASSFSTGDTEAFF. CDR3 coding DNA: TGTGCCAGCAGTTTCTCGACAGGCGACACTGAAGCTTTCTTT.

V gene TRBV12-2 combines with J gene TRBJ2-7; whether TRBD2, the table's D call, matches the DNA was not checked. TRBV12-2 is described as a pseudogene. The CDR3 covers 18 residues. This CDR3 is CASRSTGTSGRAFYEQYF. The CDR3 DNA reads TGTGCAAGTCGCTCTACCGGGACTAGCGGGAGGGCCTTCTACGAGCAGTACTTC.

This clone was observed once. The chain couples TRBV7-9 to TRBJ2-2; TRBD2 matches at 11 bases. The germline gives CDR1 SEHNR, CDR2 FQNEAQ (reference sequence). The ends lost 8 bases at V and 4 bases at J; junction bases unmatched: 6. The CDR3 has 15 residues. The CDR3 region has the DNA TGTGCCAGCCAACTTAGCGGGAGGGTCACCGGGGAGCTGTTTTTT. Protein product: CASQLSGRVTGELFF. The variable domain in full, completed from reference TRBV7-9 and TRBJ2-2, reads DTGVSQNPRHKITKRGQNVTFRCDPISEHNRLYWYRQTLGQGPEFLTYFQNEAQLEKSRLLSDRFSAERPKGSFSTLEIQRTEQGDSAMYLCASQLSGRVTGELFFGEGSRLTVL.

V and J are TRBV7-2 and TRBJ2-7; 11 bases line up with TRBD2. The CDR3 is made up of 15 amino acids. With V trimmed by 6 bases and J by 4 bases, 8 bases remained unmatched. Germline CDR1 and CDR2: SGHTA and FQGNSA. Here the CDR3 DNA reads TGTGCCAGCAGTTTTACTAGCGGGAGATCTTACGAGCAGTACTTC. It yields the protein CASSFTSGRSYEQYF.

The V and J genes are TRBV5-1 and TRBJ2-2; D not certain. Looked up from germline, CDR1 is SGHRS and CDR2 is YFSETQ. The CDR3 has 13 residues. V was pared by 4 bases and J by 7 bases, with 11 bases between. CDR3 sequence reads: CASSRDLIGELFF. The CDR3 DNA sequence: TGCGCCAGCAGCCGTGACTTGATCGGGGAGCTGTTTTTT.

The chain combines TRBV11-1 with TRBJ2-1; tentative D call: TRBD2 (6 bases). CDR3 length: 15 amino acids. The germline V gene encodes CDR1 SGHAT and CDR2 FQDESV (reference sequence). V shed 5 bases and J shed 2 bases, with 13 bases lying between them. This chain's CDR3 is CASSGRETTYNEQFF. In DNA form, the CDR3 reads TGTGCCAGCAGCGGGCGGGAAACTACCTACAATGAGCAGTTCTTC.

The sample holds a few counts of this clone. The V and J genes are TRBV12-3 or TRBV12-4 and TRBJ1-5; D is unclear. The CDR3 totals 13 residues. The V end was cut by 5 bases, the J end by 6 bases, with 11 bases between. The CDR3 protein is CASSRDGVQPQHF. The DNA for the CDR3 is TGTGCCAGCAGTCGGGATGGAGTTCAGCCCCAGCATTTT.

The rearrangement joins TRBV28 to TRBJ1-2; weak D call: TRBD1 (6 bases). Germline V CDR1 and CDR2: MDHEN, SYDVKM. Trimming cost V 3 bases and J 4 bases, with 12 bases left between them. The CDR3 contains 14 residues. CDR3 residues: CASSFDRPPYGYTF. The CDR3 DNA reads as TGTGCCAGCAGTTTTGACAGGCCCCCCTATGGCTACACCTTC.

This chain joins TRBV5-1 and TRBJ2-1; 8 bases are a match to TRBD1. Per the germline V gene, CDR1 is SGHRS and CDR2 is YFSETQ. The CDR3 covers 15 residues. Trimming removed 5 bases from V and 4 bases from J; junction bases left unmatched: 8. DNA for the CDR3: TGCGCCAGCAGAGCCGGGACAGGTATTTACAATGAGCAGTTCTTC. Protein: CASRAGTGIYNEQFF.

This clone has only one observation. The genes are TRBV5-6 and TRBJ1-6, with a tentative D call TRBD1 (5 bases). Germline lookup yields CDR1 SGHDT and CDR2 YYEEEE. The CDR3 is 14 amino acids. V was trimmed by 0 bases and J by 6 bases, leaving 7 bases between them. The CDR3 coding sequence is TGTGCCAGCAGCTTGGGGACATCTAATTCACCCCTCCACTTT. Translated, it gives CASSLGTSNSPLHF.

The chain carries TRBV5-1 and TRBJ2-2, with 8 bases lining up with TRBD2. Germline V lookup: CDR1 SGHRS, CDR2 YFSETQ. The CDR3 runs 15 residues. The J segment lost 7 bases and the V segment lost 2 bases, leaving 7 bases of the junction unmatched. CDR3 residues: CASSFTGGHDGELFF. CDR3 bases: TGCGCCAGCAGCTTCACGGGAGGGCACGACGGGGAGCTGTTTTTT.

The chain couples TRBV28 to TRBJ1-1, with 7 bases fitting TRBD1. This CDR3 is built from 13 residues. J lost 11 bases, V lost 6 bases, and 12 bases had no gene match. The V gene's germline CDR1 is MDHEN and CDR2 SYDVKM. The CDR3 is CASRRGREGRAFF. CDR3 in DNA: TGTGCCAGCAGGAGGGGGCGCGAGGGGAGGGCTTTCTTT. Filled out from reference TRBV28 and TRBJ1-1, the complete variable domain reads DVKVTQSSRYLVKRTGEKVFLECVQDMDHENMFWYRQDPGLGLRLIYFSYDVKMKEKGDIPEGYSVSREKKERFSLILESASTNQTSMYLCASRRGREGRAFFGQGTRLTVV.

This chain uses TRBV2 with TRBJ2-7, with 10 bases aligning to TRBD1. This CDR3 has 13 amino acids. Looked up from germline, CDR1 is SNHLY and CDR2 is FYNNEI. V lost 4 bases to trimming and J lost 6 bases; unmatched junction nucleotides: 3. The CDR3: CASSGQGAFEQYF. The CDR3 nucleotides read TGTGCCAGCAGTGGACAGGGGGCATTCGAGCAGTACTTC.

V usage is TRBV19 and J usage is TRBJ1-2; D remains unclear. The V gene's germline CDR1 is LNHDA and CDR2 SQIVND (reference sequence). The CDR3 spans 13 residues. Trimming stripped 3 bases from V and 4 bases from J, with 9 bases between. In DNA, the CDR3 is TGTGCCAGTAGTATCGGTTCTGGCTATGGCTACACCTTC. Translating gives CASSIGSGYGYTF.

The chain recombines TRBV6-5 with TRBJ1-5, with TRBD1 matching 7 bases. Germline V gene data show CDR1 as MNHEY and CDR2 as SVGAGI. The CDR3 covers 14 residues. With 5 bases clipped from V and 1 base from J, the junction kept 2 bases outside the gene matches. The CDR3, as DNA: TGTGCCAGCAGTAGGGACAGAAGCAATCAGCCCCAGCATTTT. Translation gives CASSRDRSNQPQHF.

This chain uses TRBV19 with TRBJ2-1, with D perhaps TRBD2 (6 bases). The CDR3 length is 16 residues. Trimming took 5 bases from V and 0 from J, leaving 14 bases between them. In germline, CDR1 is LNHDA, CDR2 SQIVND (reference sequence). CDR3 sequence: CASSGLAAPSYNEQFF. CDR3 coding DNA: TGTGCCAGTAGTGGATTAGCGGCCCCCTCCTACAATGAGCAGTTCTTC.